These 5 T cell receptor beta chains were all obtained from the same sample, sequenced in a study of shared clonotypes between healthy human individuals. TCRdb keeps only in-frame clones here, not all; method: immunoSEQ multiplex PCR. The profile shows approximately 810,000 clones, 85% to 95% of them singletons. Naive CD8 isolation took CD45RO-negative cells positively selected for CCR7 and excluded terminally differentiated effector memory CD45RA+ cells. Sequencing was carried out using naive CD8+ T cells sorted from blood. Receptor source: a man between 25 and 39 years old in good health.

V usage is TRBV29-1 and J usage is TRBJ2-3, with D tentatively TRBD2 (6 bases). CDR3 length: 13 amino acids. The germline V and J ends were trimmed by 3 bases and 6 bases, with 13 bases remaining between them. Germline assignment: CDR1 SQVTM and CDR2 ANQGSEA. The CDR3 nucleotides are TGCAGCGTTGATCGGGGGACCGGGGATACGCAGTATTTT. Its translation: CSVDRGTGDTQYF.

The rearrangement uses TRBV11-3 and TRBJ2-7, with D maybe TRBD1 (6 bases). This CDR3 is built from 14 residues. V lost 4 bases, J lost 2 bases, and 12 bases lay in between. Germline lookup yields CDR1 SGHNT and CDR2 YENEEA. The CDR3 DNA reads as TGTGCCAGCAGCTCCCGGGACAAACCCTACGAGCAGTACTTC. It encodes CASSSRDKPYEQYF. The entire variable domain, with the rest obtained from reference TRBV11-3 and TRBJ2-7, is as follows: EAGVVQSPRYKIIEKKQPVAFWCNPISGHNTLYWYLQNLGQGPELLIRYENEEAVDDSQLPKDRFSAERLKGVDSTLKIQPAELGDSAVYLCASSSRDKPYEQYFGPGTRLTVT.

This sequence joins TRBV6-1 and TRBJ2-3; the D gene could be TRBD1 or TRBD2 (7 bases each). Germline-derived CDR1 and CDR2 are MNHNS and SASEGT. CDR3 length equals 14 residues. Trimming took off 7 bases at V and 6 bases at J, with 17 bases between the two ends. Here the CDR3 DNA reads TGTGCCAGCACCGGGAGGTGGGGACAGGATACGCAGTATTTT. This gives the protein CASTGRWGQDTQYF.

The V call is TRBV7-5, the J call TRBJ2-7; the DNA was not compared with TRBD1, the D call given in the table. TRBV7-5 is described as a pseudogene. CDR3 size: 16 residues. The chain's CDR3 is CVRSLNRGDLPYEQYF. The CDR3 region has the DNA TGTGTCAGAAGCCTCAACAGGGGAGACCTACCCTACGAGCAGTACTTC.

The chain recombines TRBV29-1 with TRBJ2-7; D is perhaps TRBD1 or TRBD2 (5 bases each). The germline gives CDR1 SQVTM, CDR2 ANQGSEA. The CDR3 is 13 residues long. Trimming removed 5 bases from V and 2 bases from J, with 13 bases in between. CDR3 coding DNA: TGCAGCGTTATCGGGACCTCAGCCTACGAGCAGTACTTC. This encodes CSVIGTSAYEQYF.